This is a list of T cell receptor beta chains from one sample in a study of blood T cell repertoires in COVID-19. Measured with immunoSEQ multiplex PCR; TCRdb has only the in-frame clones, and not every one. The sample contains nearly 350,000 clones, roughly 87% of which appear only once. Material: PBMCs or T cells enriched from blood (not recorded which). Every receptor here comes from a woman in her twenties or thirties who had recovered from COVID-19. Each CDR3 is given with its conserved first and last residue. Each record gives: clone size, J gene, D gene, V gene, CDR3 protein, CDR3 DNA. D genes are given only for firm matches. Clone size is not always given. Where it is, it says once, few, many or a class for expanded clones.

>-|TRBJ2-7|TRBD1|TRBV5-8
CASRRTTGGQYF
TGTGCCAGCAGGCGAACAACAGGGGGGCAGTACTTC
>-|TRBJ2-3|-|TRBV2
CASSEGISADTQYF
TGTGCCAGCAGTGAGGGGATTAGCGCAGATACGCAGTATTTT
>-|TRBJ1-4|-|TRBV9
CASSVVGGKLFF
TGTGCCAGCAGCGTAGTCGGGGGAAAACTGTTTTTT
>-|TRBJ2-2|-|TRBV5-1
CASSLSPGNTGELFF
TGCGCCAGCAGCTTGTCCCCAGGGAACACCGGGGAGCTGTTTTTT
>-|TRBJ2-6|TRBD2|TRBV18
CASSPLSGGAGANVLTF
TGTGCCAGCTCACCATTAAGCGGGGGGGCCGGGGCCAACGTCCTGACTTTC
>once|TRBJ1-1|-|TRBV30
CAWSSVRGNTEAFF
TGTGCCTGGAGTTCTGTCAGGGGGAACACTGAAGCTTTCTTT
>-|TRBJ2-3|TRBD1|TRBV3-1/TRBV3-2
CASSHTGTVTDTQYF
TGTGCCAGCAGCCATACCGGGACAGTCACAGATACGCAGTATTTT
>-|TRBJ1-1|TRBD1|TRBV4-2
CASSLGDDRGRAEAFF
TGTGCCAGCAGCCTAGGAGATGACAGGGGGCGGGCTGAAGCTTTCTTT
>once|TRBJ1-2|-|TRBV21-1
CASTQVVFGYTF
TGTGCCAGCACCCAAGTAGTGTTCGGCTACACCTTC
>-|TRBJ1-2|TRBD1|TRBV7-2
CASSLASGQGVIYGYTF
TGTGCCAGCAGCTTAGCCTCGGGACAGGGCGTCATATATGGCTACACCTTC
>-|TRBJ2-3|-|TRBV11-2
CASSSRDILSF
TGTGCCAGCAGCTCCCGGGACATACTATCATTT
>-|TRBJ2-1|TRBD1|TRBV3-1/TRBV3-2
CASSRRDRNNEQFF
TGTGCCAGCAGCCGCCGGGACAGGAACAATGAGCAGTTCTTC
>-|TRBJ1-5|-|TRBV19
CASSIFGGPQPQHF
TGTGCCAGTAGTATCTTCGGGGGGCCTCAGCCCCAGCATTTT
>-|TRBJ1-3|TRBD1|TRBV28
CASSFRGRGNTIYF
TGTGCCAGCAGTTTCAGGGGGCGTGGAAACACCATATATTTT
>-|TRBJ1-3|TRBD1|TRBV11-2
CASSLGQVFSGNTIYF
TGTGCCAGCAGCCTAGGACAGGTGTTCTCTGGAAACACCATATATTTT
>-|TRBJ1-2|-|TRBV6-6
CASSYSPHRNYGYTF
TGTGCCAGCAGTTACTCCCCGCACAGGAACTATGGCTACACCTTC
>-|TRBJ1-6|-|TRBV6-6
CASSGLTGYSPLHF
TGTGCCAGCAGTGGACTAACAGGTTATTCACCCCTCCACTTT
>-|TRBJ1-1|TRBD1|TRBV30
CAWTGTVNTEAFF
TGTGCCTGGACCGGGACAGTGAACACTGAAGCTTTCTTT